What follows are 2 T cell receptor beta chains derived from one specimen sequenced in a study of post-analysis software for immune sequencing data. Study-wide results and caveats: Compared with controls, patients had more of about 5 TRBV segments, including TRBV5-6, TRBV5-1 and TRBV20-1.

The TCR beta cDNA libraries carried unique molecular identifiers. Using its own MiXCR run on the PCR reads, TCRdb lists one record per CDR3 protein. This sample has 820,000 or so distinct CDR3 sequences, with approximately 57% found just once. No antigen has been assigned to these receptors. Input material: blood. These receptors were obtained from a girl aged 10 to 17 with multiple sclerosis.

The V gene is TRBV4-1, the J gene TRBJ1-1; D is unresolved. Germline V gene sequence: CDR1 MGHRA, CDR2 YSYEKL. The CDR3 spans 15 residues. Trimming stripped 0 bases from V and 0 bases from J, with 8 bases between. The DNA for the CDR3 is TGCGCCAGCAGCCAAGATGTGGGAATGAACACTGAAGCTTTCTTT. It yields the protein CASSQDVGMNTEAFF.

The chain uses TRBV11-2 and TRBJ2-7; maybe TRBD2 (5 bases). The CDR3 is 18 residues long. Germline V CDR1 and CDR2: SGHAT, FQNNGV. Between the trimmed V and J ends, which lost 3 bases and 7 bases, there was a span of 28 bases. The CDR3 reads CASSFFPLYERHRHEQYF. The DNA for the CDR3 is TGTGCCAGCAGCTTTTTCCCTCTTTATGAGCGGCACCGTCATGAGCAGTACTTC. The full variable domain, completed using reference TRBV11-2 and TRBJ2-7, is EAGVAQSPRYKIIEKRQSVAFWCNPISGHATLYWYQQILGQGPKLLIQFQNNGVVDDSQLPKDRFSAERLKGVDSTLKIQPAKLEDSAVYLCASSFFPLYERHRHEQYFGPGTRLTVT.